Included here is one T cell receptor (beta chain) sequence, with context. The data were taken from a study of blood T cell repertoires in COVID-19. The CDR3 has 16 residues. The germline V gene encodes CDR1 MDHEN and CDR2 SYDVKM. The germline V and J ends were trimmed by 10 bases and 0 bases, with 16 bases remaining between them. In the authors' workflow: Amplification of reference gene primers was used by the study to estimate nucleated cell counts. Method: immunoSEQ multiplex PCR; TCRdb's copy keeps in-frame clones and lacks some. D and trimming were read from the DNA, whereas the V and J calls and clone size are those reported in that table. Here the sample spans some 150,000 clones, about 80% being singletons.

Sequenced material: peripheral blood. The clonotype was recovered from a human donor in a cohort sampled during active COVID-19. The J gene is TRBJ1-6, the V gene TRBV28; the D gene is possibly TRBD1 (6 bases). The CDR3 DNA follows: TGTGCCACCATACCTCAGGGGACCTCCTATAATTCACCCCTCCACTTT. This codes for CATIPQGTSYNSPLHF.